Sequencing of this T cell receptor (beta chain) was carried out in a study of blood T cell repertoires in COVID-19. At the level of the study: Italy, Spain and the United States were the sources of the convalescent and acute COVID-19 samples. The analysed material was cDNA or gDNA that came from T cells, B-cell-depleted T cells, or PBMCs.

V lost 4 bases and J lost 6; bases outside the gene matches: 4. CDR3 length equals 13 residues. Per germline, CDR1 MNHEY and CDR2 SVGAGI. In the authors' methods: The authors estimated nucleated cell counts from reference gene primer amplification. Method: immunoSEQ multiplex PCR; TCRdb's copy keeps in-frame clones and lacks some. V and J calls and clone size follow that table, whereas D and trimming were derived from the DNA. The data contain about 170,000 clones, about four fifths of them singletons. The chain uses TRBV6-5 and TRBJ2-7; 9 bases fit TRBD1. Material: peripheral blood. This clonotype was sampled from a human donor with acute or convalescent COVID-19. The donor label of this sample is uncertain. DNA for the CDR3: TGTGCCAGCAGTTCCGGGACAGGGTTCGAGCAGTACTTC. Protein: CASSSGTGFEQYF.